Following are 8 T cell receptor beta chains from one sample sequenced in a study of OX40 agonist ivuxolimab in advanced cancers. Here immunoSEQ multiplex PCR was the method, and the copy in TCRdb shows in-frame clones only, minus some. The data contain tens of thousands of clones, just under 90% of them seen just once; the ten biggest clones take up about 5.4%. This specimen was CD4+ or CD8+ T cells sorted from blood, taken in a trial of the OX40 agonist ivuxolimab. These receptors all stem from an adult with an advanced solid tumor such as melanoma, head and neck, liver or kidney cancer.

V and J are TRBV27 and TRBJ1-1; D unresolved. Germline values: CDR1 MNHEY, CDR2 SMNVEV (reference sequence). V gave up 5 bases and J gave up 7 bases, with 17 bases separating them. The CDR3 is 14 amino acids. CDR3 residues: CASSNPRLWNEAFF. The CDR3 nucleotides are TGTGCCAGCAGTAACCCTCGCTTGTGGAATGAAGCTTTCTTT.

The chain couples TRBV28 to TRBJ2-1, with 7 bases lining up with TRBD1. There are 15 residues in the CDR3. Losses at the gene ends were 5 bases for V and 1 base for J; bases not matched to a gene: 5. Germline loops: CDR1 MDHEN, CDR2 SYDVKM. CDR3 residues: CASSPRTGSYNEQFF. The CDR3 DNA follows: TGTGCCAGCAGTCCCCGGACAGGTTCCTACAATGAGCAGTTCTTC. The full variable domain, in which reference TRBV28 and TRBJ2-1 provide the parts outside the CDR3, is DVKVTQSSRYLVKRTGEKVFLECVQDMDHENMFWYRQDPGLGLRLIYFSYDVKMKEKGDIPEGYSVSREKKERFSLILESASTNQTSMYLCASSPRTGSYNEQFFGPGTRLTVL.

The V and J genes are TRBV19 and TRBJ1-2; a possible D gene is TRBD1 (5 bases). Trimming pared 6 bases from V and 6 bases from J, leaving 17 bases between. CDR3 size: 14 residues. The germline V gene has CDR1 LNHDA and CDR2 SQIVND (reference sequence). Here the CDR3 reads CASSLPAGPNGYTF. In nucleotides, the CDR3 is TGTGCCAGTAGCCTTCCCGCAGGGCCTAATGGCTACACCTTC.

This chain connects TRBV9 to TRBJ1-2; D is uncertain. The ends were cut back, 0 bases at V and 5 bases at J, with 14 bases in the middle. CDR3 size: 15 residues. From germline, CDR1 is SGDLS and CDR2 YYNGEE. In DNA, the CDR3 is TGTGCCAGCAGCGTAGTCGGGGTCCTTCAATATGGCTACACCTTC. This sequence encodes CASSVVGVLQYGYTF.

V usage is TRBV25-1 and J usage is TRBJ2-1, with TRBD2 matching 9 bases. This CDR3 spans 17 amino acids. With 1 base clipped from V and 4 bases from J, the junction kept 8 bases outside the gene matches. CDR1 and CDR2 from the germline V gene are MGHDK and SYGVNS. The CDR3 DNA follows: TGTGCCAGCAGTGAATTAGGGAGCGGGAGGCTTTACAATGAGCAGTTCTTC. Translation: CASSELGSGRLYNEQFF.

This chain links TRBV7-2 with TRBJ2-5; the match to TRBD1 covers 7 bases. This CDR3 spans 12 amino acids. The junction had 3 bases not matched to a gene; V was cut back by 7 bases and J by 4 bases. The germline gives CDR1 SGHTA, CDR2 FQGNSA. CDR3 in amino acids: CASTNRGETQYF. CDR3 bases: TGTGCCAGCACCAACAGGGGAGAGACCCAGTACTTC.

The CDR3 region is CASSLTSNQPEQFF. The CDR3 DNA sequence: TGCGCCAGCAGCTTGACTAGCAATCAACCTGAGCAGTTCTTC. The chain recombines TRBV5-1 with TRBJ2-1; tentatively, D is TRBD2 (6 bases). Germline loops: CDR1 SGHRS, CDR2 YFSETQ. V lost 1 base and J 9 bases, leaving 14 bases between the germline ends. The CDR3 spans 14 residues.

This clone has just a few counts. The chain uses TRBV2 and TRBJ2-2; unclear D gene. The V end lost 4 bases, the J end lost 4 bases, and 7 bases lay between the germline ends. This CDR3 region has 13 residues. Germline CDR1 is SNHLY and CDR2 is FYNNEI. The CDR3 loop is CASSVGSTGELFF. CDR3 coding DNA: TGTGCCAGCAGTGTAGGTTCCACCGGGGAGCTGTTTTTT.